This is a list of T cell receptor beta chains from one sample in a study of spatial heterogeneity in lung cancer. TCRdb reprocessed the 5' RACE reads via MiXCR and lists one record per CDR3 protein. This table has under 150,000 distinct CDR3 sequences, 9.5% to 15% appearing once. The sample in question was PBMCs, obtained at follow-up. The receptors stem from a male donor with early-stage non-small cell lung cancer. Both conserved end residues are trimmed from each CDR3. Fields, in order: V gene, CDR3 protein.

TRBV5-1 ASSVAGPPSEQY
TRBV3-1 ASSRTSGTEAF
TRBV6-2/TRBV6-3 ASSYGIESQH
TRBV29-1 SVGGQVTEAF
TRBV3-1 ASSQGQGNYGYT
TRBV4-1 ASSPNRGQGTQY
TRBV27 ASSLSRGSYEQY
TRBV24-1 ATSDPSPPETQY
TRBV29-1 SVPAPLTYNEQF
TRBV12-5 ASGLGRDQPQH
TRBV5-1 ASSLDSGGEAF
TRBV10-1 ASSESPGGEQY
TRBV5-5 ASSLEAESNQPQH
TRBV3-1 ASSPHPGPVEQY
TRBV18 ASSPTLGGTQY
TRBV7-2 ASSLPPGPLSAREQY
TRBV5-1 ASSLDRVDSYNEQF
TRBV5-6 ASSLKDGRAYEQY
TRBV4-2 ASSPEVGNEKLF
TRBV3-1 ASSQGTGLNQPQH
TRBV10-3 AISESRTGENTEAF
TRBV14 ASSQDVGRGRVNEQF
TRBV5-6 ASSFRRVMIYEQY
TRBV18 ASSPPVGSAAGGPRKTQY
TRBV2 ASSLLAGGPETQY